This TCR beta chain was sequenced for a study of Graves' ophthalmopathy and Graves' hyperthyroidism. Each hyperthyroidism patient was newly diagnosed, with under 2 months' duration, and aged 18 to 65. Exclusion applied to patients with other autoimmune diseases, uncontrolled infections, pregnancy or lactation. The V segment lost 2 bases and the J segment 4 bases; nucleotides outside the gene matches: 5. CDR1 is ENHRY and CDR2 is SYGVKD in the germline V gene. CDR3 size: 16 residues. Points from the study as a whole: An 81.08% specificity and just under 90% sensitivity were achieved by a 13-signature model that separated ophthalmopathy from stable hyperthyroidism. Blood also contained most of the expanded thyroid clonotypes above 0.001 frequency.

In the case of this clonotype: The antigen remains unidentified. Being one base from a much bigger clone, this may be a read error. The final CDR3 position lacks the conserved phenylalanine or tryptophan, pointing to a likely read error.

RNA transcripts provided the template for amplifying TCR beta CDR3 regions. First-round RT-PCR relied on HTBI primers, and a second-round multiplex PCR came next. TCRdb reprocessed the multiplex PCR reads with MiXCR, giving one entry per CDR3 protein. The profile shows under 800,000 distinct CDR3 sequences, 22% of them singletons. The rearrangement links TRBV10-3 to TRBJ1-5, with 10 bases lining up with TRBD1. Specimen: peripheral blood. This clonotype was obtained from a woman in her late teens or twenties with stable Graves' hyperthyroidism. Some clones in this sample may be carry-over from other donors' samples. The CDR3 loop reads CAISERGQGRNQPQHC. DNA of the CDR3: TGTGCCATCAGTGAGAGGGGACAGGGGCGGAATCAGCCCCAGCATTGT.